This T cell receptor (beta chain) was identified in a study of OX40 agonist ivuxolimab in advanced cancers. Study in general: The study treated patients with ivuxolimab, an agonistic anti-OX40 (CD134) antibody. Three patients, one with hepatocellular carcinoma and two with cutaneous melanoma, responded partially.

Trimming cost V 5 bases and J 2 bases, with 14 bases left between them. This CDR3 region has 15 residues. Germline V gives CDR1 SGHTA, CDR2 FQGNSA. Blood got drawn at baseline, again on cycle 4 day 1, and then on cycle 7 day 1. The protocol was immunoSEQ multiplex PCR, while the TCRdb copy is restricted to in-frame clones and leaves out a portion. This table has 79,000 or so clones, 65% to 90% appearing once. This chain joins TRBV7-2 and TRBJ2-3; either TRBD1 or TRBD2 may supply D (7 bases each). The starting material was CD4+ or CD8+ T cells sorted from blood, obtained in a trial of the OX40 agonist ivuxolimab. The clonotype comes from an adult with an advanced solid tumor such as melanoma, head and neck, liver or kidney cancer. CDR3 DNA sequence: TGTGCCAGCAGCCTGCAGGGGGGGCTCACAGATACGCAGTATTTT. As protein: CASSLQGGLTDTQYF.